Following are 8 T cell receptor beta chains from one sample sequenced in a study of blood T cell repertoires in COVID-19. Clones were read by immunoSEQ multiplex PCR, and TCRdb kept only the in-frame ones, dropping some. The table has roughly 90,000 clones, roughly nine tenths seen once. Sequencing was performed on peripheral blood. These receptors all come from a man in his fifties or sixties with acute or convalescent COVID-19.

This chain links TRBV5-1 with TRBJ1-4, with 7 nucleotides matching TRBD1. Germline V CDR1 and CDR2: SGHRS, YFSETQ. The CDR3 has 14 amino acids. Losses at the gene ends were 4 bases for V and 7 bases for J; bases not matched to a gene: 7. For the CDR3, the DNA is TGCGCCAGCAGCGAGACAGGGAGTGGTGAAAAACTGTTTTTT. Its protein is CASSETGSGEKLFF.

The chain is built from TRBV7-6 and TRBJ2-1; TRBD2 aligns across 8 bases. J was trimmed by 0 bases and V by 2 bases; bases with no gene match: 9. In germline, CDR1 is SGHVS, CDR2 FNYEAQ. This CDR3 has 18 residues. The CDR3 sequence is CASSLRSSGPSSYNEQFF. CDR3 in DNA: TGTGCCAGCAGCTTACGGTCTAGCGGGCCCAGCTCCTACAATGAGCAGTTCTTC.

V usage is TRBV7-9 and J usage is TRBJ2-3; D is ambiguous. V lost 2 bases, J lost 4 bases, and 4 bases lay in between. The CDR3 totals 12 residues. CDR1 is SEHNR, CDR2 FQNEAQ, per germline (reference sequence). The chain's CDR3 is CASSLHSDTQYF. CDR3 DNA: TGTGCCAGCAGCTTACATTCAGATACGCAGTATTTT.

V is TRBV6-1 and J is TRBJ2-2; D not certain. The V end lost 0 bases, the J end lost 7 bases, and 6 bases lay between the germline ends. CDR3 size: 13 residues. Germline CDR1 MNHNS, CDR2 SASEGT. Here the CDR3 reads CASSEAPGGELFF. The CDR3 DNA is TGTGCCAGCAGTGAAGCGCCGGGCGGGGAGCTGTTTTTT.

The chain couples TRBV27 to TRBJ2-3; 10 positions agree with TRBD2. Looked up from germline, CDR1 is MNHEY and CDR2 is SMNVEV (reference sequence). This CDR3 is built from 15 residues. V gave up 5 bases and J gave up 1 base; unmatched junction bases: 3. DNA for the CDR3: TGTGCCAGCAGTGCCGGGACTAGCGGCACAGATACGCAGTATTTT. Amino acids: CASSAGTSGTDTQYF.

The V and J genes are TRBV28 and TRBJ1-4, with TRBD1 as a possible D gene (5 bases). The V end was cut by 1 base, the J end by 6 bases, with 12 bases between. The CDR3 runs to 15 residues. Germline V CDR1 and CDR2: MDHEN, SYDVKM. CDR3 protein: CASSLLSGGDEKLFF. The DNA of the CDR3 is TGTGCCAGCAGTTTATTATCTGGAGGGGATGAAAAACTGTTTTTT.

V and J are TRBV10-2 and TRBJ2-1, with TRBD2 identical over 11 bases. The CDR3 is 17 residues long. Germline V CDR1 and CDR2: WSHSY, SAAADI. Unmatched junction bases numbered 8, after V lost 7 bases and J lost 0 bases. This CDR3 reads CASKPGLADSSYNEQFF. CDR3 bases: TGCGCCAGCAAACCGGGACTAGCGGATAGCTCCTACAATGAGCAGTTCTTC.

The chain employs TRBV4-3 and TRBJ1-3, with 8 bases fitting TRBD1. Unmatched junction bases numbered 8, after V lost 0 bases and J lost 10 bases. In germline, CDR1 is LGHNA, CDR2 YSLEER. The CDR3 extends over 15 amino acids. The CDR3 DNA sequence: TGCGCCAGCAGCCAAGATCAGGGGGCGGAGTCTACCATATATTTT. Its translation is CASSQDQGAESTIYF.